This TCR beta chain was identified in a study of cytomegalovirus exposure and HLA in healthy donors. Study overall: The same platform was used for the 120 validation repertoires and the roughly 730 first-cohort repertoires, a later analysis reported. Study-wide results and caveats: There were a few CMV-associated chains whose specificity for CMV antigens was confirmed in vitro. Associated with cytomegalovirus, according to the listing, were 170 or so TCR beta chains.

The germline gives CDR1 SEHNR, CDR2 FQNEAQ (reference sequence). V was trimmed by 1 base and J by 3 bases, leaving 12 bases between them. CDR3 length: 15 residues. With regard to this clone: Its antigen is undetermined.

Assay used: immunoSEQ multiplex PCR; TCRdb lists only in-frame clones, some missing. Of about 330,000 clones in the sample, around 86% were seen once. The source is a woman aged 18-35 years in good health and CMV-seronegative. V and J are TRBV7-9 and TRBJ1-2; the D gene is possibly TRBD1 (6 bases). Material: PBMCs. In DNA form, the CDR3 reads TGTGCCAGCAGCTTAGGAAGGGACACCCACTATGGCTACACCTTC. This sequence encodes CASSLGRDTHYGYTF.